Within the sample, the clone carrying this T cell receptor (beta chain) is medium-sized (0.01 to 0.1%). Its antigen remains unidentified. The V and J ends lost 7 bases and 3 bases respectively, with 10 bases between them. The CDR3 extends over 12 amino acids. CDR1 and CDR2 from the germline V gene are MDHEN and SYDVKM. The data stem from a study of type 1 regulatory T cells. TCRdb itself ran the reads through MiXCR, one entry per CDR3 protein. The sample holds some 6,000 distinct CDR3 sequences; under 35% are singletons and the top ten take more than 7.5%. Input material: cultured T cells, either the whole culture or a sorted T cell fraction (not recorded which). Specified subset: Tr1-enriched cell product generated in vitro against host alloantigens. The rearrangement links TRBV28 to TRBJ2-7, with D uncertain. The receptor's source is a human donor in good health. The DNA for the CDR3 is TGTGCCAGCATGGCAGGCGGCTACGAGCAGTACTTC. Its protein is CASMAGGYEQYF. Full variable domain (missing parts from reference TRBV28 and TRBJ2-7): DVKVTQSSRYLVKRTGEKVFLECVQDMDHENMFWYRQDPGLGLRLIYFSYDVKMKEKGDIPEGYSVSREKKERFSLILESASTNQTSMYLCASMAGGYEQYFGPGTRLTVT.